A selection of T cell receptor beta chains follows, all from one sample in a study of control samples from healthy donors and cancer patients. Assay: immunoSEQ multiplex PCR; the TCRdb copy retains only in-frame clones and omits some. The table includes roughly 130,000 clones, about nine tenths detected once. Sequences were obtained from blood. Every receptor here comes from a man aged 25-40 years in good health. Each CDR3 is given with its conserved first and last residue. D genes are given only for firm matches. Clone sizes are given selectively: once, few, many, or a class where the clone is expanded.

clone size | J gene | V gene | D gene | CDR3 protein | CDR3 DNA
. | TRBJ2-7 | TRBV6-6 | . | CASRSRLVSYEQYF | TGTGCCAGCAGGAGTAGGCTTGTCTCCTACGAGCAGTACTTC
once | TRBJ2-2 | TRBV30 | . | CAWSSPGTGELFF | TGTGCCTGGAGTTCTCCGGGCACCGGGGAGCTGTTTTTT
. | TRBJ2-5 | TRBV10-3 | TRBD1 | CAIRGTGQETQYF | TGTGCCATCAGGGGGACAGGGCAAGAGACCCAGTACTTC
. | TRBJ1-3 | TRBV2 | . | CASSGSRGHGNTIYF | TGTGCCAGCAGTGGATCCCGGGGGCATGGAAACACCATATATTTT
once | TRBJ2-2 | TRBV27 | TRBD2 | CASRAGGPGELFF | TGTGCCAGCAGAGCGGGAGGCCCCGGGGAGCTGTTTTTT
. | TRBJ1-2 | TRBV28 | TRBD1 | CASSLPGQGYGYTF | TGTGCCAGCAGTTTACCGGGACAGGGCTATGGCTACACCTTC
once | TRBJ1-3 | TRBV29-1 | . | CSAHSGPGMGTSGNTIYF | TGCAGCGCCCACTCAGGCCCGGGGATGGGGACCTCTGGAAACACCATATATTTT
. | TRBJ2-5 | TRBV7-2 | . | CASSRVQGETQYF | TGTGCCAGCAGCCGAGTCCAGGGAGAGACCCAGTACTTC
. | TRBJ2-3 | TRBV5-8 | . | CASSLMPGSGDTQYF | TGTGCCAGCAGCTTGATGCCGGGATCAGGAGATACGCAGTATTTT
. | TRBJ2-7 | TRBV18 | . | CASSEGQTYEQYF | TGTGCCAGCTCGGAGGGACAGACCTACGAGCAGTACTTC
. | TRBJ1-3 | TRBV9 | . | CASSVDDGHSGNTIYF | TGTGCCAGCAGCGTAGATGACGGTCACTCTGGAAACACCATATATTTT
. | TRBJ2-1 | TRBV18 | TRBD2 | CASSRLAGGIVNGNEQFF | TGTGCCAGCTCACGACTAGCGGGAGGTATTGTAAATGGGAATGAGCAGTTCTTC
. | TRBJ1-4 | TRBV19 | TRBD1 | CASTPMDRVGTNEKLFF | TGTGCCAGTACCCCGATGGACAGGGTGGGCACTAATGAAAAACTGTTTTTT
. | TRBJ1-4 | TRBV6-6 | TRBD1 | CASSKTGEGEKLFF | TGTGCCAGCAGCAAGACAGGGGAAGGTGAAAAACTGTTTTTT
. | TRBJ2-7 | TRBV5-5 | TRBD2 | CASSFSTSPSYEQYF | TGTGCCAGCAGCTTCTCGACTAGCCCCTCCTACGAGCAGTACTTC
. | TRBJ1-5 | TRBV2 | . | CASNDRNQPQHF | TGTGCCAGCAATGACAGGAATCAGCCCCAGCATTTT
. | TRBJ1-6 | TRBV30 | . | CAWKIRSIGGSPLHF | TGTGCCTGGAAGATTAGGTCAATAGGCGGTTCACCCCTCCACTTT
. | TRBJ1-2 | TRBV2 | TRBD1 | CASSRGQGLNGYTF | TGTGCCAGCAGTAGGGGACAGGGTTTGAATGGCTACACCTTC
. | TRBJ2-5 | TRBV18 | . | CASCSGPRETQYF | TGTGCCAGCTGCTCGGGACCGAGGGAGACCCAGTACTTC
. | TRBJ1-4 | TRBV6-2/TRBV6-3 | . | CASSNLARGITNEKLFF | TGTGCCAGCAGTAATCTCGCCAGGGGCATTACTAATGAAAAACTGTTTTTT
. | TRBJ2-5 | TRBV28 | TRBD2 | CASSFIREGLRTQYF | TGTGCCAGCAGTTTTATACGGGAGGGCCTTCGGACCCAGTACTTC
once | TRBJ1-5 | TRBV19 | . | CASSGGHTQPQHF | TGTGCCAGTAGTGGGGGTCACACTCAGCCCCAGCATTTT
. | TRBJ2-1 | TRBV7-2 | . | CASSLGLQPGNEQFF | TGTGCCAGCAGCTTAGGGTTGCAACCGGGGAATGAGCAGTTCTTC
few | TRBJ2-7 | TRBV6-5 | . | CASRYRWAGAYEQYF | TGTGCCAGCAGATACCGGTGGGCAGGGGCCTACGAGCAGTACTTC
. | TRBJ2-3 | TRBV27 | . | CASSKSGSTDTQYF | TGTGCCAGCAGCAAGAGCGGGAGCACAGATACGCAGTATTTT
. | TRBJ1-5 | TRBV28 | TRBD1 | CASRDRGGNQPQHF | TGTGCCAGCAGAGACAGGGGTGGCAATCAGCCCCAGCATTTT
. | TRBJ2-7 | TRBV12-5 | . | CASGGGDRYEQYF | TGTGCTAGTGGCGGGGGCGACAGATACGAGCAGTACTTC
. | TRBJ2-5 | TRBV7-8 | . | CASTASRATETQYF | TGTGCCAGCACCGCTTCGAGGGCAACGGAGACCCAGTACTTC
. | TRBJ1-2 | TRBV7-2 | . | CASSLHGLGGYTF | TGTGCCAGCAGCTTGCACGGACTCGGTGGCTACACCTTC
. | TRBJ1-1 | TRBV11-2 | . | CASSLNRVGTEAFF | TGTGCCAGCAGCTTAAACCGCGTTGGGACTGAAGCTTTCTTT
. | TRBJ1-1 | TRBV5-1 | TRBD1 | CASRRVGQMNTEAFF | TGCGCCAGCAGGCGAGTGGGACAGATGAACACTGAAGCTTTCTTT
. | TRBJ1-2 | TRBV28 | . | CASSLLGASGGYTF | TGTGCCAGCAGTTTACTAGGGGCGTCTGGTGGCTACACCTTC
. | TRBJ2-1 | TRBV14 | . | CASSQDKKGRNEQFF | TGTGCCAGCAGCCAAGATAAGAAGGGACGCAATGAGCAGTTCTTC
. | TRBJ1-2 | TRBV2 | . | CASSGQGSNYGYTF | TGTGCCAGCAGTGGGCAGGGGTCCAACTATGGCTACACCTTC
. | TRBJ2-7 | TRBV5-4 | . | CASSQDVGYYEQYF | TGTGCCAGCAGCCAGGACGTAGGCTACTACGAGCAGTACTTC
. | TRBJ1-6 | TRBV27 | . | CASSSRSSYNSPLHF | TGTGCCAGCAGTTCCAGGAGCTCCTATAATTCACCCCTCCACTTT
. | TRBJ2-1 | TRBV5-4 | . | CASSGGRNAGNEQFF | TGTGCCAGCAGCGGCGGCCGAAACGCCGGCAATGAGCAGTTCTTC
. | TRBJ2-5 | TRBV2 | . | CASRGSFFQETQYF | TGTGCCAGCAGGGGGAGCTTCTTCCAAGAGACCCAGTACTTC
few | TRBJ2-2 | TRBV11-3 | TRBD1 | CASSLDIWDREGTGELFF | TGTGCCAGCAGCTTAGATATTTGGGACAGGGAAGGGACCGGGGAGCTGTTTTTT
. | TRBJ2-3 | TRBV27 | . | CASRKTRLGGDTQYF | TGTGCCAGCCGCAAAACTAGATTAGGGGGAGATACGCAGTATTTT
. | TRBJ1-5 | TRBV21-1 | . | CASSKEKDYQPQHF | TGTGCCAGCAGCAAGGAAAAGGACTATCAGCCCCAGCATTTT
. | TRBJ2-7 | TRBV3-1/TRBV3-2 | TRBD2 | CASSQRLTSGSWEQYF | TGTGCCAGCAGCCAAAGGCTCACTAGCGGGAGTTGGGAGCAGTACTTC
. | TRBJ1-1 | TRBV14 | TRBD1 | CASSHSTGGHTEAFF | TGTGCCAGCAGCCATAGTACAGGGGGACACACTGAAGCTTTCTTT
. | TRBJ2-1 | TRBV23-1 | . | CASSPVPVGDSYNEQFF | TGCGCCAGCAGCCCGGTCCCAGTCGGGGATTCCTACAATGAGCAGTTCTTC
once | TRBJ2-7 | TRBV3-1/TRBV3-2 | . | CASSQGVSYEQYF | TGTGCCAGCAGCCAGGGTGTTAGTTACGAGCAGTACTTC
. | TRBJ2-3 | TRBV6-4 | . | CASSDGKTSTDTQYF | TGTGCCAGCAGTGACGGCAAAACTAGCACAGATACGCAGTATTTT
few | TRBJ2-7 | TRBV28 | . | CASSPNRYEQYF | TGTGCCAGCAGCCCGAACCGTTACGAGCAGTACTTC
. | TRBJ2-5 | TRBV7-8 | TRBD2 | CASSTSGRVAETQYF | TGTGCCAGCAGCACTAGCGGGAGGGTCGCCGAGACCCAGTACTTC
. | TRBJ2-3 | TRBV9 | . | CASSVHPVPGTDTQYF | TGTGCCAGCAGCGTACACCCCGTCCCGGGCACAGATACGCAGTATTTT